This T cell receptor beta chain was captured in a study of blood T cell repertoires in COVID-19. Unmatched junction bases numbered 7, after V lost 8 bases and J lost 1 base. Germline CDR1 is LNHDA and CDR2 is SQIVND (reference sequence). The CDR3 spans 15 residues. Assay: immunoSEQ multiplex PCR; the TCRdb copy retains only in-frame clones and omits some. The sample shows 150,000 to 180,000 clones, around three quarters of them seen only once. The TCR was taken from an older man with acute or convalescent COVID-19. V gene TRBV19 combines with J gene TRBJ1-5; 8 nucleotides align to TRBD1. The sequencing input was peripheral blood. The CDR3 loop reads CASLPGGGSNQPQHF. The CDR3 region has the DNA TGTGCCAGTTTGCCAGGGGGCGGGAGCAATCAGCCCCAGCATTTT.